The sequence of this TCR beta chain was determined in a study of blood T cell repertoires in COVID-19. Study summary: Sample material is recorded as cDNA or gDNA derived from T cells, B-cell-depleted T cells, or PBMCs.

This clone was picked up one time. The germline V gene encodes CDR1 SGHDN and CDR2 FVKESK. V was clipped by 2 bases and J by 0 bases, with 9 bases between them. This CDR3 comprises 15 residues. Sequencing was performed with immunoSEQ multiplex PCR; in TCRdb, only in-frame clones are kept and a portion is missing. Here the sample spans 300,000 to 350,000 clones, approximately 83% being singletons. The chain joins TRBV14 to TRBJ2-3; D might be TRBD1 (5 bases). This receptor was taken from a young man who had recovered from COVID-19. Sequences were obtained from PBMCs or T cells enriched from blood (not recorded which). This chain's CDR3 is CASSQRGQSTDTQYF. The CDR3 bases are TGTGCCAGCAGCCAAAGGGGCCAGAGCACAGATACGCAGTATTTT.